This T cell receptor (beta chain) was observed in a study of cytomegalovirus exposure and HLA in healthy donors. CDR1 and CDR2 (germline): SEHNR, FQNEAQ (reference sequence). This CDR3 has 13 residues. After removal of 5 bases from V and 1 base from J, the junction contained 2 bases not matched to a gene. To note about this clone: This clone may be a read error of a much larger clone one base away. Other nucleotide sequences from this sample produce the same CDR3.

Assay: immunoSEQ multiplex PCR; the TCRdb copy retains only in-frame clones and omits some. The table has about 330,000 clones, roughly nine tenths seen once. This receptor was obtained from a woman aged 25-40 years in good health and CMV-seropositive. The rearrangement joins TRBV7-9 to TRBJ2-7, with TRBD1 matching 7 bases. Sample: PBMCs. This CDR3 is CASSPGQSYEQYF. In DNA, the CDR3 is TGTGCCAGCAGCCCGGGACAGTCCTACGAGCAGTACTTC.